The rows below give T cell receptor beta chains drawn from one sample of a study of neurological immune-mediated disorders. MiXCR, applied by TCRdb to the 5' RACE reads, yields one record per CDR3 protein. The table includes approximately 130,000 distinct CDR3 sequences, more than 2.5% detected once. Specimen: PBMCs. These receptors all stem from a woman in her thirties with multiple sclerosis. Each CDR3 is given with its conserved first and last residue. Each record gives: V gene, D gene, clone size, J gene, CDR3 protein, CDR3 DNA. D genes are given only for firm matches. The size of a clone is reported for some rows only, either as once, few or many, or as a class for expanded clones.

TRBV5-1	.	many	TRBJ1-1	CASSLLRGSTEAFF	TGCGCCAGCAGCTTGCTCCGCGGGTCCACTGAAGCTTTCTTT
TRBV12-3/TRBV12-4	.	many	TRBJ1-1	CASSPGVPTEAFF	TGTGCCAGCAGTCCAGGGGTTCCCACTGAAGCTTTCTTT
TRBV6-2/TRBV6-3	.	many	TRBJ2-7	CASSSAGLTYEQYF	TGTGCCAGCAGTTCGGCAGGGTTGACCTACGAGCAGTACTTC
TRBV6-4	.	many	TRBJ2-6	CASSDYERKGSGANVLTF	TGTGCCAGCAGTGACTATGAGCGGAAGGGTTCTGGGGCCAACGTCCTGACTTTC
TRBV7-6	TRBD2	many	TRBJ2-5	CASSPGLVQETQYF	TGTGCCAGCAGCCCCGGACTAGTCCAAGAGACCCAGTACTTC
TRBV4-1	.	many	TRBJ1-2	CASSQGPGAGGYTF	TGCGCCAGCAGCCAGGGACCAGGGGCGGGCGGCTACACCTTC
TRBV27	.	many	TRBJ1-2	CASSPTSIGPEVDGYTF	TGTGCCAGCAGTCCGACATCGATTGGACCCGAGGTGGATGGCTACACCTTC
TRBV25-1	TRBD1	many	TRBJ2-1	CATGKTGGNEQFF	TGTGCCACGGGTAAAACAGGGGGCAATGAGCAGTTCTTC
TRBV15	.	many	TRBJ2-3	CATTGAVSGTDTQYF	TGTGCCACCACGGGGGCGGTCTCGGGCACAGATACGCAGTATTTT
TRBV6-2/TRBV6-3	TRBD2	many	TRBJ2-1	CASRPSGNNEQFF	TGTGCCAGCAGACCTAGCGGAAACAATGAGCAGTTCTTC
TRBV6-5	.	many	TRBJ2-7	CASSYSGVLGFSEQYF	TGTGCCAGCAGTTACTCGGGGGTCCTAGGATTTTCCGAGCAGTACTTC
TRBV29-1	.	many	TRBJ2-7	CSARPQGWLHEQYF	TGCAGCGCCCGCCCCCAGGGGTGGCTCCACGAGCAGTACTTC
TRBV15	.	many	TRBJ1-2	CATSRVLGLGYGYTF	TGTGCCACCAGCAGAGTATTAGGCCTGGGCTATGGCTACACCTTC
TRBV13	TRBD1	many	TRBJ1-1	CASSFQGAVDTEAFF	TGTGCCAGCAGCTTCCAGGGGGCGGTTGACACTGAAGCTTTCTTT
TRBV5-1	.	many	TRBJ1-1	CASSLDGGQPMNTEAFF	TGCGCCAGCAGCTTGGATGGCGGACAACCTATGAACACTGAAGCTTTCTTT
TRBV7-8	TRBD1	many	TRBJ1-3	CASSLTGQGNTIYF	TGTGCCAGCAGCTTAACGGGACAGGGAAACACCATATATTTT
TRBV29-1	.	many	TRBJ2-3	CSVEARLSTDTQYF	TGCAGCGTTGAAGCCCGACTAAGCACAGATACGCAGTATTTT
TRBV2	TRBD1	.	TRBJ1-2	CATRTGRNYGYTF	TGTGCCACCAGGACAGGGAGGAACTATGGCTACACCTTC
TRBV24-1	.	many	TRBJ2-1	CATRGTANGEQFF	TGTGCCACCAGGGGAACAGCTAACGGTGAGCAGTTCTTC